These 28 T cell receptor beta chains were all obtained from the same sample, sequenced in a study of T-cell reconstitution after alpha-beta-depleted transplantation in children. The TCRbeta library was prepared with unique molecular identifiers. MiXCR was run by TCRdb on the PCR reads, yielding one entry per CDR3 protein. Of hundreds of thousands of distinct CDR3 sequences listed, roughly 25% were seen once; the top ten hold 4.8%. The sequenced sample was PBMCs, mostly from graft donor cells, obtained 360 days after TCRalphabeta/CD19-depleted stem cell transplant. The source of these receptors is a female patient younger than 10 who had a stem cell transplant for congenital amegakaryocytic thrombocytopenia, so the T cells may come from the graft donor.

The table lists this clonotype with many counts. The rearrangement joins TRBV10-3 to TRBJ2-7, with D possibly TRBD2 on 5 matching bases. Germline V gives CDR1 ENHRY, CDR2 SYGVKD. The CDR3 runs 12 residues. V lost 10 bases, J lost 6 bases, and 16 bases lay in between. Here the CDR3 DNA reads TGTGCCACAAGACCACCCGGAGGCGAGCAGTACTTC. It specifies CATRPPGGEQYF.

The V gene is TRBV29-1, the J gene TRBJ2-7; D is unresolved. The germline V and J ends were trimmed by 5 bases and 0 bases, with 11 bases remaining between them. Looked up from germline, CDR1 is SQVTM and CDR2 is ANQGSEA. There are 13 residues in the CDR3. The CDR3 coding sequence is TGCAGCGTTACCGACCAGGCCTCCTACGAGCAGTACTTC. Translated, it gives CSVTDQASYEQYF.

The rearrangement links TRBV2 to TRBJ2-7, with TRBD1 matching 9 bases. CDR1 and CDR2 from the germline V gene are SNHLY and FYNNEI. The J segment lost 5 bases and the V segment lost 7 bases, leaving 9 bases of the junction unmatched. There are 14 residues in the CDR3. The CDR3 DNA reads TGTGCCAGCACTCCCCGGGACAGGGACCACGAGCAGTACTTC. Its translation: CASTPRDRDHEQYF.

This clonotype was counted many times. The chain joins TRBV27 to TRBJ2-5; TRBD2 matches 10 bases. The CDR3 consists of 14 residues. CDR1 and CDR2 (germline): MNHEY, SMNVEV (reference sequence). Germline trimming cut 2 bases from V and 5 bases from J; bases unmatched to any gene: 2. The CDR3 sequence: CASSLLAGVETQYF. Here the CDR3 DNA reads TGTGCCAGCAGTTTACTAGCGGGAGTTGAGACCCAGTACTTC.

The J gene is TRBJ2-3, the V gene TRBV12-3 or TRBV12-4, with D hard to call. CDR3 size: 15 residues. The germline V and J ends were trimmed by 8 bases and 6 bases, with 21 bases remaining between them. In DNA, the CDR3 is TGTGCCAGCTTCCCTTGGTACCCCCCGGCGGATACGCAGTATTTT. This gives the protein CASFPWYPPADTQYF.

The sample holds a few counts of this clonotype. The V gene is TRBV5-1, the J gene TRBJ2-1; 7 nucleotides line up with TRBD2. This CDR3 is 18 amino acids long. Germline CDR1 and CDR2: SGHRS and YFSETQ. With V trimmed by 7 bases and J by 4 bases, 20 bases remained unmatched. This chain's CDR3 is CASGNPARGDKKYNEQFF. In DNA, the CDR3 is TGCGCCAGCGGAAACCCGGCCCGGGGGGATAAAAAATACAATGAGCAGTTCTTC. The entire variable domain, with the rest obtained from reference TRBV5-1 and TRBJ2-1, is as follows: KAGVTQTPRYLIKTRGQQVTLSCSPISGHRSVSWYQQTPGQGLQFLFEYFSETQRNKGNFPGRFSGRQFSNSRSEMNVSTLELGDSALYLCASGNPARGDKKYNEQFFGPGTRLTVL.

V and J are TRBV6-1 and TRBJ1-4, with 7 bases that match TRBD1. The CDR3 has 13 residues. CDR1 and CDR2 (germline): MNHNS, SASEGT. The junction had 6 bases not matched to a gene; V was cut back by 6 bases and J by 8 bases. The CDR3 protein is CASRGTGVEKLFF. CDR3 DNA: TGTGCCAGCAGAGGAACAGGGGTCGAAAAACTGTTTTTT.

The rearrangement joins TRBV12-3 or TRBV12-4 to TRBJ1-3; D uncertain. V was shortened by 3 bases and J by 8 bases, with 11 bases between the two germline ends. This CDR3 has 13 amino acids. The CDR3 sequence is CASSFPGRDTIYF. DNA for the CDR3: TGTGCCAGCAGTTTCCCGGGAAGGGACACCATATATTTT.

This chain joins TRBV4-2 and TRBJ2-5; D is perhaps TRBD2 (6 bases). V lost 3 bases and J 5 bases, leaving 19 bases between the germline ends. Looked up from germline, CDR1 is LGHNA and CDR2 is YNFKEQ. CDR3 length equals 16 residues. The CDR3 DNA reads TGTGCCAGCAGCCAGGATCCGGGAGTCTTAGTGGAGACCCAGTACTTC. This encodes CASSQDPGVLVETQYF.

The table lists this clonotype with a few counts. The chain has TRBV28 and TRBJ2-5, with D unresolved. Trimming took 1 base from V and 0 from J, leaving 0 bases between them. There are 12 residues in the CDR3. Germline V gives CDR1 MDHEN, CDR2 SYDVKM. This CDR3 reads CASSLYQETQYF. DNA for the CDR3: TGTGCCAGCAGTTTATACCAAGAGACCCAGTACTTC.

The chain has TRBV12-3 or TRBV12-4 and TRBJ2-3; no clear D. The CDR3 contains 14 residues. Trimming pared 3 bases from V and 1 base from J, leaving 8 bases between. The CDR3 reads CASSFRIGTDTQYF. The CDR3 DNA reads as TGTGCCAGCAGTTTTAGAATAGGCACAGATACGCAGTATTTT.

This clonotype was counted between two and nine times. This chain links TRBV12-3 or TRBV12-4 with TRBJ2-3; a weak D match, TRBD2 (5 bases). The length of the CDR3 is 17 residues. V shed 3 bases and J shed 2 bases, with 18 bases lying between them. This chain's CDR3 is CASSLPNSGGNTDTQYF. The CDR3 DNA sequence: TGTGCCAGCAGTTTGCCTAACAGCGGAGGAAACACAGATACGCAGTATTTT.

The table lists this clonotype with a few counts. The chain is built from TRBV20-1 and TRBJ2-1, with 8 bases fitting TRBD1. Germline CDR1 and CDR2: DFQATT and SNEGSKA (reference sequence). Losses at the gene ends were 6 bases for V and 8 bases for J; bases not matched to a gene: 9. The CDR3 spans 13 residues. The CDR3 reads CSAFGQGADEQFF. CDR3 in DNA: TGCAGTGCCTTCGGACAGGGCGCTGATGAGCAGTTCTTC.

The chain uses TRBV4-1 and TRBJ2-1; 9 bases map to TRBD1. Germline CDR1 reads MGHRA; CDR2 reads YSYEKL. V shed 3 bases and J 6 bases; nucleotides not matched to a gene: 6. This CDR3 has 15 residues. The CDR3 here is CASSQGQGFGNEQFF. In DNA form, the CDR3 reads TGCGCCAGCAGCCAGGGACAGGGTTTCGGCAATGAGCAGTTCTTC.

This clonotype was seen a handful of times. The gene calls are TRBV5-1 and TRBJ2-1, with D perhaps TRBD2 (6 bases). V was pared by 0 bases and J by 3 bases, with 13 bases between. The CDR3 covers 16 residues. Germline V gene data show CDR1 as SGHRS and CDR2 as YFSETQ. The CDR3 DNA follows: TGCGCCAGCAGCTTGGCCGATTCTAGCGACTACAATGAGCAGTTCTTC. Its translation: CASSLADSSDYNEQFF.

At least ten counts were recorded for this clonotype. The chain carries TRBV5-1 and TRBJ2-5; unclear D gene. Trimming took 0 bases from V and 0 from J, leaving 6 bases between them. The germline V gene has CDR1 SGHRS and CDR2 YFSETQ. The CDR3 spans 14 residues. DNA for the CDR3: TGCGCCAGCAGCTTGGCTTGGAACCAAGAGACCCAGTACTTC. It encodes CASSLAWNQETQYF.

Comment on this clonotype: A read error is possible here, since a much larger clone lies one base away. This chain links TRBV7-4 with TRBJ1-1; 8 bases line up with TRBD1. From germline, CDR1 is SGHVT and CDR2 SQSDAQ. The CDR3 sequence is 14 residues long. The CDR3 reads CAISGQGGVGEAFF. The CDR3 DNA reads TGTGCCATCAGCGGACAGGGTGGAGTGGGTGAAGCTTTCTTT.

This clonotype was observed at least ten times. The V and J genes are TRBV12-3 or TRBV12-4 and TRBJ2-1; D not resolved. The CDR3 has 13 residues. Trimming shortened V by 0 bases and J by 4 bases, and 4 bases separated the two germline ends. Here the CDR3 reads CASSLASYNEQFF. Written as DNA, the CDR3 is TGTGCCAGCAGTTTAGCGTCGTACAATGAGCAGTTCTTC.

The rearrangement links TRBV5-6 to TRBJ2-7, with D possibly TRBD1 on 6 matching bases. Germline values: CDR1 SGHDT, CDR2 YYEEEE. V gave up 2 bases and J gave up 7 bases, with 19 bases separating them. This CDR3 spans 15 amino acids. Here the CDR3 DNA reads TGTGCCAGCAGCTTCAGGGCAGGGGCCCAAGAGGAGCAGTACTTC. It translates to CASSFRAGAQEEQYF.

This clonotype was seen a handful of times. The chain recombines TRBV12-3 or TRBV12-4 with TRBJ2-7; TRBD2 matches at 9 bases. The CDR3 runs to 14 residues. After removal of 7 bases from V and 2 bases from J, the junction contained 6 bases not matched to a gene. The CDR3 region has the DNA TGTGCCAGCACCGATAGCGGGGGCCCCTACGAGCAGTACTTC. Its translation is CASTDSGGPYEQYF.

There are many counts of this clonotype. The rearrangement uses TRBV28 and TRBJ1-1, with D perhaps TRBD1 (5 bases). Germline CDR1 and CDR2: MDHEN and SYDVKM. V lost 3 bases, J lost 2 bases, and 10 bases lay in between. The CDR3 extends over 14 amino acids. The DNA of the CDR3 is TGTGCCAGCAGTTTCAGCAGGGCAAACACTGAAGCTTTCTTT. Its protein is CASSFSRANTEAFF.

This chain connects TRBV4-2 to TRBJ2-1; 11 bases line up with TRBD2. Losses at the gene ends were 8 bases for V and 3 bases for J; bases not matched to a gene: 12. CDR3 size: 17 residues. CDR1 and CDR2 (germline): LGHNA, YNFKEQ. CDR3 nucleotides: TGTGCCAGCCGGGCGGGATTAGCGGGAGGGGTCTACAATGAGCAGTTCTTC. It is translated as CASRAGLAGGVYNEQFF.

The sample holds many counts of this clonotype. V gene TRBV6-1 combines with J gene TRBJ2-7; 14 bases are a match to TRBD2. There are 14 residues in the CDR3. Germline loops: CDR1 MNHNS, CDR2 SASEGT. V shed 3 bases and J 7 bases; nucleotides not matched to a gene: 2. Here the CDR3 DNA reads TGTGCCAGCAGTGAGGGACTAGCGGGAGTTGAGCAGTACTTC. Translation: CASSEGLAGVEQYF.

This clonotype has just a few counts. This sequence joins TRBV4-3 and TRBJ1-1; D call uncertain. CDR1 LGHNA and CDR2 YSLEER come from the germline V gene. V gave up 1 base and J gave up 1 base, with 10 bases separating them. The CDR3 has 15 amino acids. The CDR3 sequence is CASSQVKNWNTEAFF. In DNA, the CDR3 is TGCGCCAGCAGCCAAGTCAAGAACTGGAACACTGAAGCTTTCTTT.

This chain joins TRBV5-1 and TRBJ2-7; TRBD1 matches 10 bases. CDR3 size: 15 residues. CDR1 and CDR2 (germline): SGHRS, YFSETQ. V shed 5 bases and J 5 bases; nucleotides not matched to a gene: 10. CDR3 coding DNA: TGCGCCAGCAGTCCAACCGGGACAGGGGTCGACGAGCAGTACTTC. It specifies CASSPTGTGVDEQYF.

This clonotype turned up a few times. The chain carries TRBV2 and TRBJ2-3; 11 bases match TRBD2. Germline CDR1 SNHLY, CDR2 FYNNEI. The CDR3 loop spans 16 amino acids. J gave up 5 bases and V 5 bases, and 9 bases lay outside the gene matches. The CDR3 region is CASSPILAGVGDTQYF. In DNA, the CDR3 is TGTGCCAGCAGTCCTATACTAGCGGGAGTAGGAGATACGCAGTATTTT.

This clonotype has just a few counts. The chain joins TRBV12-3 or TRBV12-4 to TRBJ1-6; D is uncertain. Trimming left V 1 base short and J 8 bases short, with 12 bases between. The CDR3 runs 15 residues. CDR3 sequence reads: CASSLDQRGDSPLHF. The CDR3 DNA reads TGTGCCAGCAGTTTAGACCAACGGGGAGATTCACCCCTCCACTTT.

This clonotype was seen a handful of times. Here the CDR3 reads CSARDPGRPVEAFF. The CDR3 nucleotides are TGCAGTGCTAGAGACCCTGGGAGGCCGGTTGAAGCTTTCTTT. J is TRBJ1-1 and V is TRBV20-1, with D unclear. Per germline, CDR1 DFQATT and CDR2 SNEGSKA (reference sequence). The CDR3 runs to 14 residues. V was pared by 0 bases and J by 7 bases, with 15 bases between.